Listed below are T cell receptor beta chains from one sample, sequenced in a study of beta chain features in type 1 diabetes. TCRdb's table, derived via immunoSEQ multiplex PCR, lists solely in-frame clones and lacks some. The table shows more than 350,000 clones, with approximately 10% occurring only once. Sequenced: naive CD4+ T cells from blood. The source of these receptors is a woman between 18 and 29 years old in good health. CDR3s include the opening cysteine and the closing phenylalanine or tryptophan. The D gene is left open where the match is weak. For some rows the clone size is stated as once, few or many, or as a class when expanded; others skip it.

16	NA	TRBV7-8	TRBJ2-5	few	CASRTAVIGVKETQYF	TGTGCCAGCAGGACGGCCGTGATTGGTGTTAAAGAGACCCAGTACTTC
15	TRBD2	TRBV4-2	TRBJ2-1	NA	CASSQGLAGHNEQFF	TGTGCCAGCAGCCAAGGTCTAGCGGGGCACAATGAGCAGTTCTTC
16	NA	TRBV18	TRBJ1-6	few	CASSLALSSYNSPLHF	TGTGCCAGCTCACTAGCACTCTCCTCCTATAATTCACCCCTCCACTTT
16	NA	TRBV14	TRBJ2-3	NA	CASSQDVGTIPDTQYF	TGTGCCAGCAGCCAAGATGTGGGCACCATCCCAGATACGCAGTATTTT
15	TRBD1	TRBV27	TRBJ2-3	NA	CASRDRGLPTDTQYF	TGTGCCAGCAGGGACAGGGGTCTTCCCACAGATACGCAGTATTTT
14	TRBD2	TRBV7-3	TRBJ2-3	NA	CASSTSGGTDTQYF	TGTGCCAGCAGCACTAGCGGGGGCACAGATACGCAGTATTTT
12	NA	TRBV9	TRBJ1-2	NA	CASRNEGSGYTF	TGTGCCAGCCGAAACGAGGGGTCCGGCTACACCTTC
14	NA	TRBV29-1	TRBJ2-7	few	CSVEAGMNYYEQYF	TGCAGCGTTGAGGCAGGGATGAACTACTACGAGCAGTACTTC
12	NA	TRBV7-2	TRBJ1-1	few	CASRQQGSSAFF	TGTGCCAGCAGACAACAGGGTTCTTCAGCTTTCTTT
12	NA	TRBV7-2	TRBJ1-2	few	CASSLKGDGYTF	TGTGCCAGCAGCTTAAAAGGGGATGGCTACACCTTC
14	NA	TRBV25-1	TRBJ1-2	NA	CASSEDLELNGYTF	TGTGCCAGCAGTGAAGATCTAGAGCTGAATGGCTACACCTTC
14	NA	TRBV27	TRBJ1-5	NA	CASSSDRGDQPQHF	TGTGCCAGCAGTTCGGACCGAGGGGATCAGCCCCAGCATTTT
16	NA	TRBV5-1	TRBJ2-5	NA	CASSFEGRATQETQYF	TGCGCCAGCAGCTTTGAGGGCAGGGCGACTCAAGAGACCCAGTACTTC
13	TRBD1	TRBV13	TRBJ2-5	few	CASSSGQVETQYF	TGTGCCAGCAGCTCCGGACAGGTAGAGACCCAGTACTTC
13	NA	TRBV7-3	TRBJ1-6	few	CASSTGGDSPLHF	TGTGCCAGCAGCACCGGGGGGGACTCACCCCTCCACTTT
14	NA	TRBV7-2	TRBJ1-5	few	CASSLGISNQPQHF	TGTGCCAGCTCTTTGGGGATCAGCAATCAGCCCCAGCATTTT
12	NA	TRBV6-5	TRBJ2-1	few	CASHSGYNEQFF	TGTGCCAGCCATAGCGGCTACAATGAGCAGTTCTTC
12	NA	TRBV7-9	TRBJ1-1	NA	CASSEDSSEAFF	TGTGCCAGCAGCGAAGACAGTTCTGAAGCTTTCTTT
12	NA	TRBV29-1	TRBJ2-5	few	CSVLINQETQYF	TGCAGCGTTCTGATTAACCAAGAGACCCAGTACTTC
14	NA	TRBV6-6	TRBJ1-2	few	CASSYSRGEGGYTF	TGTGCCAGCAGTTACTCACGGGGAGAGGGTGGCTACACCTTC
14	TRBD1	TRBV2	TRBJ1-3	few	CASRSTGAGNTIYF	TGTGCCAGCAGGTCCACAGGGGCTGGAAACACCATATATTTT
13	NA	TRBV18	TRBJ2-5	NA	CASSDGLGGTQYF	TGTGCCAGCTCAGATGGACTGGGTGGTACCCAGTACTTC
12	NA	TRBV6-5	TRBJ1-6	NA	CASRESNSPLHF	TGTGCCAGCAGGGAGAGCAATTCACCCCTCCACTTT
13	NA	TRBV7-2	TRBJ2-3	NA	CASSLALSSTQYF	TGTGCCAGCAGCTTAGCTTTATCGAGTACGCAGTATTTT
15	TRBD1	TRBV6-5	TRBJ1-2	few	CASRGQGQGNYGYTF	TGTGCCAGCAGAGGACAGGGACAGGGGAACTATGGCTACACCTTC
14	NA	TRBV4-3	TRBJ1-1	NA	CASSQDWGNTEAFF	TGCGCCAGCAGCCAAGATTGGGGGAACACTGAAGCTTTCTTT
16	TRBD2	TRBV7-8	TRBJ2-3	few	CASSLFLAGITDTQYF	TGTGCCAGCAGCTTATTCCTAGCGGGGATCACAGATACGCAGTATTTT
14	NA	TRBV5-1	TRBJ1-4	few	CASKASRSNEKLFF	TGCGCCAGCAAAGCTAGTCGCTCTAATGAAAAACTGTTTTTT
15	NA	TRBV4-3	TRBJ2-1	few	CASSRYTGSSNEQFF	TGCGCCAGCAGCCGCTATACGGGTTCTAGCAATGAGCAGTTCTTC
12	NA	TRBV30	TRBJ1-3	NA	CAWETTGNTIYF	TGTGCCTGGGAGACCACTGGAAACACCATATATTTT
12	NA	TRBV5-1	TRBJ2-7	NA	CASSLVGHEQYF	TGCGCCAGCAGCTTGGTTGGCCACGAGCAGTACTTC
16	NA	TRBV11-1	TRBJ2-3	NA	CASSPQGQVRTDTQYF	TGTGCCAGCAGCCCCCAAGGGCAGGTCCGCACAGATACGCAGTATTTT
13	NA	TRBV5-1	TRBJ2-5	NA	CASSPGTGLTQYF	TGCGCCAGCAGCCCAGGCACAGGGTTGACCCAGTACTTC
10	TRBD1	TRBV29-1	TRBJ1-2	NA	CGTGNYGYTF	TGCGGGACAGGGAACTATGGCTACACCTTC
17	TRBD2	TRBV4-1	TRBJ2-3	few	CASSPKGLATITDTQYF	TGCGCCAGCAGCCCTAAAGGACTAGCGACTATCACAGATACGCAGTATTTT
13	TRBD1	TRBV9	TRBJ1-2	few	CASSYGTVYGYTF	TGTGCCAGCAGCTACGGGACAGTCTATGGCTACACCTTC
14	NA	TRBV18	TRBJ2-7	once	CASSPTANSYEQYF	TGTGCCAGCTCACCCACCGCCAACTCCTACGAGCAGTACTTC
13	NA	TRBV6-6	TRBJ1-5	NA	CASKEWDNQPQHF	TGTGCCAGCAAGGAGTGGGACAATCAGCCCCAGCATTTT
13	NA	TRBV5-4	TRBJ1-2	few	CASRLTGSNGYTF	TGTGCCAGCAGGCTAACAGGGTCAAATGGCTACACCTTC
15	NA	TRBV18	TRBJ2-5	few	CASSPPGSPGETQYF	TGTGCCAGCTCACCACCGGGCAGCCCGGGAGAGACCCAGTACTTC
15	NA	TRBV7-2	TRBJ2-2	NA	CASSLKTANTGELFF	TGTGCCAGCAGCTTGAAGACAGCGAACACCGGGGAGCTGTTTTTT
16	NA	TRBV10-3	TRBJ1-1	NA	CAISERTAPLKVGAFF	TGTGCCATCAGTGAGAGGACAGCCCCTCTGAAGGTCGGAGCTTTCTTT
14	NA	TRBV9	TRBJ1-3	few	CASSEGDFGNTIYF	TGTGCCAGCAGCGAGGGGGACTTTGGAAACACCATATATTTT
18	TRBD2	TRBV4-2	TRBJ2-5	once	CASSQEGGLAGIRETQYF	TGTGCCAGCAGCCAAGAGGGGGGACTAGCGGGAATTCGGGAGACCCAGTACTTC
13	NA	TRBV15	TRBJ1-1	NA	CATSRDEGTEAFF	TGTGCCACCAGCAGAGACGAGGGAACTGAAGCTTTCTTT
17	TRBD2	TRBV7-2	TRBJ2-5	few	CASSPAPGLAGEETQYF	TGTGCCAGCAGCCCAGCCCCGGGACTAGCGGGAGAAGAGACCCAGTACTTC
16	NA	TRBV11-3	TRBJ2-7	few	CASSPRPWDNLWEQYF	TGTGCCAGCAGCCCCCGGCCGTGGGACAACCTTTGGGAGCAGTACTTC
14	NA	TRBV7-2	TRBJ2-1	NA	CASSLSGFWNEQFF	TGTGCCAGCAGCTTATCCGGGTTTTGGAATGAGCAGTTCTTC